This is a list of T cell receptor beta chains from one sample in a study of blood T cells in healthy people across ages. TCRdb processed the 5' RACE reads anew with MiXCR; each CDR3 protein has one entry. The data contain about a million distinct CDR3 sequences, around two fifths of them singletons. The sequenced sample consisted of blood. The receptors shown here come from a man aged 18 to 30 in good health. Both conserved end residues are part of each CDR3.

TRBV7-9 | 14 | CASSLGGGAQPQHF
TRBV19 | 15 | CASTPGGFPNQPQHF
TRBV2 | 16 | CASRREYSASYNEQFF
TRBV12-3/TRBV12-4 | 13 | CASSSGGENGYTF
TRBV20-1 | 16 | CSARDRLGPGNQPQHF
TRBV28 | 19 | CASSFEGHYGISSNYGYTF
TRBV5-1 | 15 | CASSLNSNLNTEAFF
TRBV6-5 | 15 | CASRGGAATNEKLFF
TRBV18 | 16 | CASSPNGTVSYNEQFF
TRBV7-9 | 16 | CASTPKDRGNYNEQFF
TRBV2 | 17 | CASSERSGTGWLNEQFF
TRBV29-1 | 14 | CSVPREGAGIEAFF
TRBV6-4 | 13 | CASSEPLTGELFF
TRBV6-2/TRBV6-3 | 16 | CASSINLTTGNTEAFF
TRBV5-1 | 16 | CASSLGRSRYTDTQYF
TRBV20-1 | 13 | CSALPPGQGSYTF
TRBV25-1 | 12 | CASSEFGYEQFF
TRBV12-3/TRBV12-4 | 13 | CASSLAQGSYLFF
TRBV2 | 14 | CASSGTGGSQPQHF
TRBV27 | 18 | CASSSPGTGGRNNSPLHF
TRBV6-4 | 15 | CASSDSGGPNEKLFF
TRBV20-1 | 14 | CSAILAGNTDTQYF
TRBV6-1 | 14 | CASRVLTSNQPQHF
TRBV6-2/TRBV6-3 | 12 | CVAGPGSYEQYF
TRBV20-1 | 12 | CRAAGTFLGYTF
TRBV4-1 | 15 | CASSQGRDPAYEQYF
TRBV27 | 15 | CASSPDARSQETQYF
TRBV29-1 | 13 | CSVETDISDTQYF
TRBV5-1 | 17 | CASSLRTSGGVEDTQYF
TRBV2 | 17 | CASSVSSNLRENTEAFF
TRBV9 | 16 | CASSASPKEANTEAFF
TRBV4-1 | 16 | CASSLHRGQTNYGYTF
TRBV7-8 | 16 | CASSLARHRPNEKLFF
TRBV15 | 11 | CATGDRDTQYF
TRBV4-1 | 15 | CASSQGSGFSTEAFF
TRBV20-1 | 13 | CSAPRQGGETQYF
TRBV28 | 16 | CASSPTGLISGNEQFF
TRBV12-3/TRBV12-4 | 14 | CASNNRDTNEKLFF
TRBV5-1 | 16 | CASSFRDRVSYNEQFF
TRBV12-3/TRBV12-4 | 14 | CASSLAGGLNEQYF
TRBV7-9 | 14 | CASSLEGQDQPQHF
TRBV5-1 | 13 | CASGTGMGDIQYF
TRBV20-1 | 13 | CSAGDRQSEKLFF
TRBV12-3/TRBV12-4 | 13 | CASSTRSSEKLFF
TRBV30 | 13 | CAWSVGQHYEQYF